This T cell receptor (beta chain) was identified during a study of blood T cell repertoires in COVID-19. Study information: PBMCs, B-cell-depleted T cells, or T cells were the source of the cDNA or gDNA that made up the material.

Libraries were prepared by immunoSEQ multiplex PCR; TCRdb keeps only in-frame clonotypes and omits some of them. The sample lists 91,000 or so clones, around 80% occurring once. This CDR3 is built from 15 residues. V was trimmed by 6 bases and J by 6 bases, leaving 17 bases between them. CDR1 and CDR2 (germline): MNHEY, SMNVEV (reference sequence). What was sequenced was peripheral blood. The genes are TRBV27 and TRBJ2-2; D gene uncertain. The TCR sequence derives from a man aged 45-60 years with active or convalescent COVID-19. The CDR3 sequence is CASRVFSVLSGELFF. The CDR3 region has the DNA TGTGCCAGCAGAGTATTCTCGGTTCTTTCCGGGGAGCTGTTTTTT.